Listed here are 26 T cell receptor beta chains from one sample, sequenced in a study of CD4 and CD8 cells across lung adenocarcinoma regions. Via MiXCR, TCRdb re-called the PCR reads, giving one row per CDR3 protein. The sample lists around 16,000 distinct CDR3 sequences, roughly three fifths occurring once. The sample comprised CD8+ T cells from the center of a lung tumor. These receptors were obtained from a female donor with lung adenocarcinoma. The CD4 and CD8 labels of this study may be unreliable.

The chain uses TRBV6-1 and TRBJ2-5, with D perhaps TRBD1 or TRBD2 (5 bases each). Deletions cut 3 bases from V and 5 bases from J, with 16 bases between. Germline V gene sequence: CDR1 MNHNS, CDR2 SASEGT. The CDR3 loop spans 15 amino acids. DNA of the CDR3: TGTGCCAGCAGTGAGGGGACGTTAGAAAGGGAGACCCAGTACTTC. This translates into CASSEGTLERETQYF.

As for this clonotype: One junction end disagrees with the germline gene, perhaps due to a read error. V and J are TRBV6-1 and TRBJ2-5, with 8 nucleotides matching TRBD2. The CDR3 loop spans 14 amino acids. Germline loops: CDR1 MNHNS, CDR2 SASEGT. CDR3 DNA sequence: TGTGCGAGCCGCGGGGGGTTTGCCCAAGAGACCCAGTATTTC. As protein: CASRGGFAQETQYF.

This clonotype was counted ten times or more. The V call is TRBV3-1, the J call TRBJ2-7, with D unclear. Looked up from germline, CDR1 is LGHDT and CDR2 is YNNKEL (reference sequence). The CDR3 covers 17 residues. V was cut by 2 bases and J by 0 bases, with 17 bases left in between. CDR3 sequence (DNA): TGTGCCAGCAGCCAATGGCTGGTAGCTGAGAGCTCCTACGAGCAGTACTTC. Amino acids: CASSQWLVAESSYEQYF.

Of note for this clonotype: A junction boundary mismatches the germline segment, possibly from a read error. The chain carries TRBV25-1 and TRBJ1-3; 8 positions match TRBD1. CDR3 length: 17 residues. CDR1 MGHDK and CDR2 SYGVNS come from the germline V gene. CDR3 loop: CASRESTGVFVGNTIYF. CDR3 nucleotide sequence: TGTGCCAGCAGAGAATCGACAGGGGTCTTCGTTGGAAACACCATATATTTT.

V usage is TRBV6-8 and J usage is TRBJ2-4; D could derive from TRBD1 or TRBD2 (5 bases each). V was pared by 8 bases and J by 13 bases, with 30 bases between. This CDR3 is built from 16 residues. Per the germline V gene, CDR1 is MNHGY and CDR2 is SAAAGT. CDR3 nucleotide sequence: TGTGCCAGCCGTCTCACGGGGCAGCGAGCCAAAAACACGCAGTACTTC. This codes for CASRLTGQRAKNTQYF.

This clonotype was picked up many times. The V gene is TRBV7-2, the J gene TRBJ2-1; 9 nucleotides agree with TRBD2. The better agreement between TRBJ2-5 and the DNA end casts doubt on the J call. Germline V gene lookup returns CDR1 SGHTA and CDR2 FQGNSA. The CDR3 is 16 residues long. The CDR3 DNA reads TGTGCCAGCAGCTTAGTTTTAGCGGGGGTTGGGGAGACCCAGTACTTC. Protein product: CASSLVLAGVGETQYF.

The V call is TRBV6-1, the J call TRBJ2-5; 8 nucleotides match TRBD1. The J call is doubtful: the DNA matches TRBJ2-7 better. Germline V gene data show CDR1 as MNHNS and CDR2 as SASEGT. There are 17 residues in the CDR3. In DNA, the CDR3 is TGTGCCAGCAGTGAAGAAGGCCATAGACAGGGGATGGACGAGCAGTACTTC. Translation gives CASSEEGHRQGMDEQYF.

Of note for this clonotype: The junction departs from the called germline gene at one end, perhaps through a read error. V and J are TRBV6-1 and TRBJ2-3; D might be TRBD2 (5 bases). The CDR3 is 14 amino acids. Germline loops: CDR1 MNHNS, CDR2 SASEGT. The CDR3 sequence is CASSGLAGTETQYF. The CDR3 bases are TGTGCGAGCAGCGGACTCGCGGGCACAGAGACGCAGTATTTC.

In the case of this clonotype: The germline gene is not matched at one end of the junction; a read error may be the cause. CDR3 sequence reads: CASSSGGGGARDTQYF. As DNA, the CDR3 is TGTGCCAGCAGCTCTGGGGGCGGGGGGGCGAGAGATACGCAGTATTTC. The V call is TRBV7-2, the J call TRBJ2-3; 9 bases align to TRBD2. The germline CDR1 and CDR2 sequences are SGHTA and FQGNSA. This CDR3 contains 16 residues.

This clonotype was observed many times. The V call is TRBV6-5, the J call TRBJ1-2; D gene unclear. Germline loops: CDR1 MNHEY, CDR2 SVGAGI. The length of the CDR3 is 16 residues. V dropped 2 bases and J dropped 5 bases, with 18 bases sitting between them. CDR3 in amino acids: CASSYRASSSRYGYTF. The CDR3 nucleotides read TGTGCCAGCAGTTACAGGGCTTCCAGCAGCCGGTATGGCTACACCTTC.

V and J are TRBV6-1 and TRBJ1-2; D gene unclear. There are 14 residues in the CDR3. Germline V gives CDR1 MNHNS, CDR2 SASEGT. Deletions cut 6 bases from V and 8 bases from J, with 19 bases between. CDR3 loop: CASRELVVSGGYTF. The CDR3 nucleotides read TGTGCCAGCAGAGAGTTGGTGGTGTCGGGAGGCTACACCTTC.

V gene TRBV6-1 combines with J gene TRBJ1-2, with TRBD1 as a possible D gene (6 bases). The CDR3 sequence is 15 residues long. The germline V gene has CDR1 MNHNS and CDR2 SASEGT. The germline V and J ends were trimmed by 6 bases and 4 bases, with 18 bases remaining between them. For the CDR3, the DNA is TGTGCCAGCAGCCCCTGGCGGGGGCTAACCTATGGCTACACCTTC. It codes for CASSPWRGLTYGYTF.

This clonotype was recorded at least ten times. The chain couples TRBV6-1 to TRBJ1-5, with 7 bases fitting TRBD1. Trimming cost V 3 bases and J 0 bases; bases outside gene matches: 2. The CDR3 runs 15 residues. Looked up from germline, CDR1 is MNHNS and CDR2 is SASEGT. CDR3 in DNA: TGTGCCAGCAGTGATTGGACAGGTAGCAATCAGCCCCAGCATTTT. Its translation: CASSDWTGSNQPQHF.

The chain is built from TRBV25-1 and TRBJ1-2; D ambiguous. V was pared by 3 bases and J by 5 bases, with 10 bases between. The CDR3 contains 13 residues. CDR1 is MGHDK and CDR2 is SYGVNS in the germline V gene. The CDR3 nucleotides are TGTGCCAGCAGTGAGGACGGAAGGTATGGCTACACCTTC. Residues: CASSEDGRYGYTF.

CDR3 residues: CASSLAALGQGLEAFF. In DNA, the CDR3 is TGTGCCAGCAGCTTAGCTGCTTTGGGACAGGGACTGGAAGCTTTCTTT. This chain joins TRBV11-2 and TRBJ1-1, with 9 bases aligning to TRBD1. The CDR3 spans 16 residues. With 1 base clipped from V and 8 bases from J, the junction kept 11 bases outside the gene matches. From germline, CDR1 is SGHAT and CDR2 FQNNGV.

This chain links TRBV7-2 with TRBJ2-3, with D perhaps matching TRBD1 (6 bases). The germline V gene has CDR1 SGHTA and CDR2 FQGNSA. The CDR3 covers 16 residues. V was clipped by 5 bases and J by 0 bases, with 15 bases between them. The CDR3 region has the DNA TGTGCCAGCAGCCCCGGGACACTTGCTAGCACAGATACGCAGTATTTT. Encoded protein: CASSPGTLASTDTQYF.

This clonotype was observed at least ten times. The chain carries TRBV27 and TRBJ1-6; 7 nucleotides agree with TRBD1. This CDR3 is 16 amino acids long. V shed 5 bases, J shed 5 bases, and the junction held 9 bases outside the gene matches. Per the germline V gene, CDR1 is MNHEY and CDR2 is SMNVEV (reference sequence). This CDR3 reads CASSPIDRVHNSPLHF. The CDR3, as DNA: TGTGCCAGCAGTCCGATAGACAGGGTCCATAATTCACCCCTCCACTTT.

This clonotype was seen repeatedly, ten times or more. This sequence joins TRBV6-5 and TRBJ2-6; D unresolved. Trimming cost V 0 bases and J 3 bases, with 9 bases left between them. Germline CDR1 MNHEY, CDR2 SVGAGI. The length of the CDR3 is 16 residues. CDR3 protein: CASSYSMGGGANVLTF. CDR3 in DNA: TGTGCCAGCAGTTACTCGATGGGTGGTGGGGCCAACGTCCTGACTTTC.

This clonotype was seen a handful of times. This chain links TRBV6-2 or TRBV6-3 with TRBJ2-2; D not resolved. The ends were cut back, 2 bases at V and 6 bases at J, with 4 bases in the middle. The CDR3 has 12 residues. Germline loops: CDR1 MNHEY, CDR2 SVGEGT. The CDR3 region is CASSYIPGELFF. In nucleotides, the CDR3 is TGTGCCAGCAGTTACATCCCCGGGGAGCTGTTTTTT.

The CDR3 DNA sequence: TGCGCCAGCACGGGGTTGAGTAGCAAAGACACTCAGTATTTT. Its protein product is CASTGLSSKDTQYF. This sequence joins TRBV10-1 and TRBJ2-3; a possible D gene is TRBD2 (5 bases). Germline V gives CDR1 WNHNN, CDR2 SYGVQD (reference sequence). Trimming removed 7 bases at V and 12 bases at J, with 23 bases between. This CDR3 contains 14 residues.

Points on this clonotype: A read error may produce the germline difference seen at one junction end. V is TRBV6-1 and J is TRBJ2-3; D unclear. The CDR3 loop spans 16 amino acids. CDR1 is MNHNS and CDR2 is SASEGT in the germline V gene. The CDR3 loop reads CASRPTGHRATNTQYF. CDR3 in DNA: TGTGCGAGCCGTCCTACCGGGCACCGAGCCACAAATACGCAGTATTTT.

CDR3 nucleotides: TGTGCCAGAGAACCGTGTCCTGGGGCCAACGTCCTGACTTTC. It specifies CAREPCPGANVLTF. The chain links TRBV6-1 to TRBJ2-6; D is ambiguous. The V and J ends lost 9 bases and 2 bases respectively, with 11 bases between them. This CDR3 has 14 residues. Germline assignment: CDR1 MNHNS and CDR2 SASEGT.

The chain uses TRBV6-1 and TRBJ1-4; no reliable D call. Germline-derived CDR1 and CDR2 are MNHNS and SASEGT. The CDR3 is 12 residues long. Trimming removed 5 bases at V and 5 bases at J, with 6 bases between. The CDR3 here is CASSRLNEKLFF. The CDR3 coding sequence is TGTGCCAGCAGTAGACTGAATGAAAAACTGTTTTTT.

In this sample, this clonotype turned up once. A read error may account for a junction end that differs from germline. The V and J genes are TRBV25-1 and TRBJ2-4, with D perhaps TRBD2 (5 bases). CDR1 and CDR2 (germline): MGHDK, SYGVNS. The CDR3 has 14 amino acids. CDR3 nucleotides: TGTGCGGGCAGCGGAGGCCGTGACCAAGACATCCAGTACTTC. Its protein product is CAGSGGRDQDIQYF.

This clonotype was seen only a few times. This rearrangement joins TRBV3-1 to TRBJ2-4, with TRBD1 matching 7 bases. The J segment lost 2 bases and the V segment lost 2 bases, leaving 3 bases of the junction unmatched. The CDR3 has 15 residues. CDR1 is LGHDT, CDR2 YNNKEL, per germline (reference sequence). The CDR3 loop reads CASSQTTGSKNIQYF. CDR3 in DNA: TGTGCCAGCAGCCAAACGACAGGGTCCAAAAACATTCAGTACTTC.

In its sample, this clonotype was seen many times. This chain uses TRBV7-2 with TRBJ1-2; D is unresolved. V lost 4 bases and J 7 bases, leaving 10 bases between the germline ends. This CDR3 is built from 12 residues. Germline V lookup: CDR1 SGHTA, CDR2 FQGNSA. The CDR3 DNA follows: TGTGCCAGCAGCTCCGCGGTGGGTGGCTACACCTTC. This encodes CASSSAVGGYTF.